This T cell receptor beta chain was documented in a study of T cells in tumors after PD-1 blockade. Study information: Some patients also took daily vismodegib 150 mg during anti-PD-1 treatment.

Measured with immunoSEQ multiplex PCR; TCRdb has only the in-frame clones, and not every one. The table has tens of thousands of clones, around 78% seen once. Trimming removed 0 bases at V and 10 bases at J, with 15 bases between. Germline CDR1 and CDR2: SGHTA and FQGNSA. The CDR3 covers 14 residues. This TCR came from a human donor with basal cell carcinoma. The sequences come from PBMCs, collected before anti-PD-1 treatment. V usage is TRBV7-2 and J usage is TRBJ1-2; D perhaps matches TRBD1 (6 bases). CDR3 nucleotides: TGTGCCAGCAGCTTAGCGCGGGGGCCGCTCCTCTACACCTTC. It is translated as CASSLARGPLLYTF. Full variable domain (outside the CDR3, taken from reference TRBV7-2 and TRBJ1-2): GAGVSQSPSNKVTEKGKDVELRCDPISGHTALYWYRQSLGQGLEFLIYFQGNSAPDKSGLPSDRFSAERTGGSVSTLTIQRTQQEDSAVYLCASSLARGPLLYTFGSGTRLTVV.